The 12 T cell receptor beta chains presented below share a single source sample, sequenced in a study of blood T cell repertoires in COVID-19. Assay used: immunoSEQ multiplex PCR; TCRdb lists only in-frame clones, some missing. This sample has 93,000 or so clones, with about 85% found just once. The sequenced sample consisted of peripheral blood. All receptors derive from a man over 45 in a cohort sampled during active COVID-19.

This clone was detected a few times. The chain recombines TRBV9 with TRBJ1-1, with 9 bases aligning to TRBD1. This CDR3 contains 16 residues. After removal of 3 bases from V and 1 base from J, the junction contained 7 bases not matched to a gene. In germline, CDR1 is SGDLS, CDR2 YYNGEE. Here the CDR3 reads CASSAGQGIGNTEAFF. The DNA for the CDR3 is TGTGCCAGCAGCGCCGGACAGGGGATAGGGAACACTGAAGCTTTCTTT.

The CDR3 reads CASILLAGGADTQYF. For the CDR3, the DNA is TGTGCCAGCATCTTACTAGCGGGGGGAGCAGATACGCAGTATTTT. This sequence joins TRBV6-5 and TRBJ2-3, with 12 bases fitting TRBD2. The ends lost 7 bases at V and 4 bases at J; junction bases unmatched: 6. Germline CDR1 reads MNHEY; CDR2 reads SVGAGI. The CDR3 extends over 15 amino acids.

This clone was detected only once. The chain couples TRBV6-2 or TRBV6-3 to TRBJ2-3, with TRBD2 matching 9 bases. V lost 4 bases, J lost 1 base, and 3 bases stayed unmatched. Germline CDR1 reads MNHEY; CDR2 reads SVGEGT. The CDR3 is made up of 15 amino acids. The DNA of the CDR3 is TGTGCCAGCAGTTCGACTAGCGGTCGCACAGATACGCAGTATTTT. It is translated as CASSSTSGRTDTQYF.

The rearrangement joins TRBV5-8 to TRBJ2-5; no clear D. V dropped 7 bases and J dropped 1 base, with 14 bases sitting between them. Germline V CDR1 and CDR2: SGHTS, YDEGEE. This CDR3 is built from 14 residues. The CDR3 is CASPPMAVQETQYF. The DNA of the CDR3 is TGTGCCAGCCCCCCGATGGCAGTCCAAGAGACCCAGTACTTC.

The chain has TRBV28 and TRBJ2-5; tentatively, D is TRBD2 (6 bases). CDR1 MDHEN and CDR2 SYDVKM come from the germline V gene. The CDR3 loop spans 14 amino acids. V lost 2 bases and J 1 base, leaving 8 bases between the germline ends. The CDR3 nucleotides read TGTGCCAGCAGTTTAGTCGGGAGCCAAGAGACCCAGTACTTC. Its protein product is CASSLVGSQETQYF.

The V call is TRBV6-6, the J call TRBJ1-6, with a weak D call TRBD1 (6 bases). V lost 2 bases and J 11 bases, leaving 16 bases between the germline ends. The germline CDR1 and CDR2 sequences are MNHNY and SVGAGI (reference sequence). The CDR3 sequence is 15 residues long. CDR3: CASSYTPGQRTPLHF. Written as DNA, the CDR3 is TGTGCCAGCAGTTACACTCCGGGACAAAGGACACCCCTCCACTTT.

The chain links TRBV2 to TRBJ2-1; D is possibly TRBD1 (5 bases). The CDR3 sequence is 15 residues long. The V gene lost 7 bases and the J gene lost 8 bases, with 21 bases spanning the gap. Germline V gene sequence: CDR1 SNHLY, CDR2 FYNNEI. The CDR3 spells CASTPQGVQAYEQFF. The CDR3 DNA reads TGTGCCAGCACCCCCCAAGGGGTTCAAGCCTATGAGCAGTTCTTC.

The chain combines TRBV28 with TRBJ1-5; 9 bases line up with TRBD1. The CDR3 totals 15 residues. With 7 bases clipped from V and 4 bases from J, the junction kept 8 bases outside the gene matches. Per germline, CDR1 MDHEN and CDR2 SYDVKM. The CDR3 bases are TGTGCCAGCAACCCAACAGGGGGCGGAAATCAGCCCCAGCATTTT. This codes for CASNPTGGGNQPQHF.

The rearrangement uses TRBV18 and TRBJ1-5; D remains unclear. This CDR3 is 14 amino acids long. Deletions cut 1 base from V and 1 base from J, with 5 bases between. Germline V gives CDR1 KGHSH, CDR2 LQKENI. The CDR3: CASSPLQSNQPQHF. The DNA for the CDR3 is TGTGCCAGCTCACCACTACAAAGCAATCAGCCCCAGCATTTT.

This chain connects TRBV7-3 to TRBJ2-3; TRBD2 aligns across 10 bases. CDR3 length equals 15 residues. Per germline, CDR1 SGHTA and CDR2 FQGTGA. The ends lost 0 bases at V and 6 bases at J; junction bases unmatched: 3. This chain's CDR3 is CASSLTAGGMDTQYF. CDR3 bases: TGTGCCAGCAGCTTAACAGCGGGGGGGATGGATACGCAGTATTTT.

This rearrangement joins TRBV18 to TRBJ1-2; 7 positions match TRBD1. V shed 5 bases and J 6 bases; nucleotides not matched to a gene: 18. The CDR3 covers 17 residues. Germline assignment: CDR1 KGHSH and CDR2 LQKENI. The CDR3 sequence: CASSSIAYPTGEDGYTF. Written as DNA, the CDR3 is TGTGCCAGCTCATCGATCGCCTACCCTACAGGGGAGGATGGCTACACCTTC.

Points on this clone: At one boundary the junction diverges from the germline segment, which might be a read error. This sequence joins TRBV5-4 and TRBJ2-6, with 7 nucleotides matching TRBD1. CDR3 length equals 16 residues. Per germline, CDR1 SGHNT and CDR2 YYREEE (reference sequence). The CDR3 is CASGDSTRSGTNVLTF. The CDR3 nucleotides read TGTGCCAGCGGGGACAGTACGAGGTCTGGGACCAACGTCCTGACTTTC.